These 11 T cell receptor beta chains were sequenced from one sample in a study of T cell responses to AZD1222 COVID-19 vaccine. Sequencing was performed with immunoSEQ multiplex PCR; in TCRdb, only in-frame clones are kept and a portion is missing. The top ten hold about 3.1% of the sample, which has approximately 80,000 clones, just over 90% seen once. The starting material was peripheral blood, obtained 28 days after the second AZD1222 dose. These receptors were collected from an adult who received the AZD1222 COVID-19 vaccine.

This chain links TRBV6-5 with TRBJ2-7; D could derive from TRBD1 or TRBD2 (6 bases each). The CDR3 runs to 15 residues. Germline V CDR1 and CDR2: MNHEY, SVGAGI. V gave up 6 bases and J gave up 5 bases, with 20 bases separating them. The CDR3 loop is CASRSFGGTPDEQYF. The CDR3 bases are TGTGCCAGCAGATCCTTCGGGGGCACGCCAGACGAGCAGTACTTC.

CDR3: CASSLTPRGPNTEAFF. The CDR3 nucleotides read TGTGCCAGCAGCTTGACTCCACGGGGCCCGAACACTGAAGCTTTCTTT. The chain couples TRBV5-5 to TRBJ1-1, with a possible D match to TRBD1 (5 bases). The ends were cut back, 1 base at V and 1 base at J, with 14 bases in the middle. This CDR3 has 16 residues. CDR1 is SGHKS and CDR2 is YYEKEE in the germline V gene (reference sequence). The full variable domain, its missing parts supplied by reference TRBV5-5 and TRBJ1-1, is DAGVTQSPTHLIKTRGQQVTLRCSPISGHKSVSWYQQVLGQGPQFIFQYYEKEERGRGNFPDRFSARQFPNYSSELNVNALLLGDSALYLCASSLTPRGPNTEAFFGQGTRLTVV.

V and J are TRBV5-4 and TRBJ1-2, with 8 bases fitting TRBD1. V gave up 10 bases and J gave up 2 bases; unmatched junction bases: 7. The CDR3 is made up of 13 amino acids. From germline, CDR1 is SGHNT and CDR2 YYREEE (reference sequence). The CDR3 DNA reads as TGTGCCTCAGGGGGCAATAGGAACTATGGCTACACCTTC. Protein product: CASGGNRNYGYTF. The whole variable domain, filled in from reference TRBV5-4 and TRBJ1-2, reads ETGVTQSPTHLIKTRGQQVTLRCSSQSGHNTVSWYQQALGQGPQFIFQYYREEENGRGNFPPRFSGLQFPNYSSELNVNALELDDSALYLCASGGNRNYGYTFGSGTRLTVV.

The chain joins TRBV24-1 to TRBJ2-7; 13 bases match TRBD2. Trimming took 3 bases from V and 6 from J; bases not matched to a gene: 4. The length of the CDR3 is 15 residues. The germline V gene has CDR1 KGHDR and CDR2 SFDVKD. The CDR3 region has the DNA TGTGCCACCAGTGATGGACTAGCGGGAGCTTCCGAGCAGTACTTC. Translated: CATSDGLAGASEQYF.

This chain links TRBV30 with TRBJ2-5, with D possibly matching TRBD2 (6 bases). Trimming shortened V by 2 bases and J by 0 bases, and 13 bases separated the two germline ends. From germline, CDR1 is GTSNPN and CDR2 SVGIG (reference sequence). This CDR3 is 15 amino acids long. CDR3 sequence reads: CAWSNGGPYQETQYF. Here the CDR3 DNA reads TGTGCCTGGAGTAACGGGGGTCCGTACCAAGAGACCCAGTACTTC.

CDR3 coding DNA: TGTGCCAGCAGCCAAGACATCGGAGACGAGCAGTACTTC. The encoded protein is CASSQDIGDEQYF. The chain combines TRBV4-2 with TRBJ2-7; no clear D. V was clipped by 0 bases and J by 5 bases, with 8 bases between them. Germline CDR1 is LGHNA and CDR2 is YNFKEQ. The CDR3 loop spans 13 amino acids.

The rearrangement links TRBV20-1 to TRBJ1-1; 7 bases match TRBD1. The CDR3 consists of 11 residues. Germline-derived CDR1 and CDR2 are DFQATT and SNEGSKA (reference sequence). V lost 6 bases and J lost 6; bases outside the gene matches: 4. The CDR3 DNA reads as TGCAGTGCCACGACAGGGTCTGAAGCTTTCTTT. It codes for CSATTGSEAFF.

This clone was found once. This sequence joins TRBV6-2 or TRBV6-3 and TRBJ2-7, with D possibly matching TRBD1 (5 bases). V lost 3 bases and J lost 6, with 15 bases in between. The CDR3 spans 14 residues. Germline loops: CDR1 MNHEY, CDR2 SVGEGT. The CDR3 DNA is TGTGCCAGCAGTTATAAAGGGGAAGAGGCCGAGCAGTACTTC. Residues: CASSYKGEEAEQYF.

This clone occurred once. The J gene is TRBJ2-3, the V gene TRBV3-1 (or the pseudogene TRBV3-2), with 7 bases lining up with TRBD1. The germline V gene encodes CDR1 LGHDT and CDR2 YNNKEL (reference sequence). The V segment lost 0 bases and the J segment 1 base; nucleotides outside the gene matches: 10. The CDR3 covers 18 residues. The CDR3 coding sequence is TGTGCCAGCAGCCAAGATTCCCGCACTACAGGGGGCACAGATACGCAGTATTTT. It codes for CASSQDSRTTGGTDTQYF.

The CDR3 protein is CASRSHRGRNYGYTF. The CDR3 DNA reads TGTGCCAGCAGGTCCCACAGGGGAAGGAACTATGGCTACACCTTC. The chain couples TRBV27 to TRBJ1-2; 7 bases align to TRBD1. Trimming removed 6 bases from V and 2 bases from J; junction bases left unmatched: 9. CDR1 and CDR2 (germline): MNHEY, SMNVEV (reference sequence). The CDR3 runs 15 residues.

The chain carries TRBV10-3 and TRBJ2-7, with 12 nucleotides matching TRBD2. The length of the CDR3 is 18 residues. Germline CDR1 ENHRY, CDR2 SYGVKD. J lost 0 bases, V lost 2 bases, and 8 bases had no gene match. CDR3 amino acids: CAISEQETSGRFSYEQYF. DNA for the CDR3: TGTGCCATCAGTGAGCAAGAGACTAGCGGGAGATTCTCCTACGAGCAGTACTTC.